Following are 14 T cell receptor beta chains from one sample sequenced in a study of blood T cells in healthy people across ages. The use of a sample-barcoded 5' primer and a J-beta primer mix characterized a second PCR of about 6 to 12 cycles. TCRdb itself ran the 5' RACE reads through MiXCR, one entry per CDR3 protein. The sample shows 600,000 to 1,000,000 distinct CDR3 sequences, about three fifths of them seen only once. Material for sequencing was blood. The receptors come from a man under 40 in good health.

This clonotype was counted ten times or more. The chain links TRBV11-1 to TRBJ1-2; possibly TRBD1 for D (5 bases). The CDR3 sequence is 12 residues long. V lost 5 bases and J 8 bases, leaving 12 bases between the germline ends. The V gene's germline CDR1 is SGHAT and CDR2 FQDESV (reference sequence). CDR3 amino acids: CASSRTGPGYTF. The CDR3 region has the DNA TGTGCCAGCAGCCGCACAGGCCCCGGCTACACCTTC. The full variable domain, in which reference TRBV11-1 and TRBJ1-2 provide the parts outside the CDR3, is EAEVAQSPRYKITEKSQAVAFWCDPISGHATLYWYRQILGQGPELLVQFQDESVVDDSQLPKDRFSAERLKGVDSTLKIQPAELGDSAMYLCASSRTGPGYTFGSGTRLTVV.

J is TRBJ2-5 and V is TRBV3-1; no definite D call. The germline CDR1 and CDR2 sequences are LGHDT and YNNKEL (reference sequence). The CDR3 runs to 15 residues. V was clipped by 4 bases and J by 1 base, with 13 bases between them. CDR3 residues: CASSPQGRPQETQYF. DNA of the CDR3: TGTGCCAGCAGCCCCCAAGGTCGGCCCCAAGAGACCCAGTACTTC.

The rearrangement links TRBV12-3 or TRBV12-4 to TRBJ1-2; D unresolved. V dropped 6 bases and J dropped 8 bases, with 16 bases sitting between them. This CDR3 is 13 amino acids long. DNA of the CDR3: TGTGCCAGCAGCCGGAGTACCAGGAGCGGCTACACCTTC. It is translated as CASSRSTRSGYTF.

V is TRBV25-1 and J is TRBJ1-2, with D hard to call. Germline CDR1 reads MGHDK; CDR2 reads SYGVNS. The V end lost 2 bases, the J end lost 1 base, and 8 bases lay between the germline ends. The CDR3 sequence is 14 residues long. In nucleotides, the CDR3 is TGTGCCAGCAGTGAACTGGCAGATAACTATGGCTACACCTTC. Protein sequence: CASSELADNYGYTF.

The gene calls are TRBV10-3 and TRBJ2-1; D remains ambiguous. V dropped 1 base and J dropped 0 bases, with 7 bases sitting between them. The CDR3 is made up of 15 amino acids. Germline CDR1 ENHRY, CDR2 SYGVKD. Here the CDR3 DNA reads TGTGCCATCAGTGAGTTTAGGAGCTCCTACAATGAGCAGTTCTTC. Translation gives CAISEFRSSYNEQFF.

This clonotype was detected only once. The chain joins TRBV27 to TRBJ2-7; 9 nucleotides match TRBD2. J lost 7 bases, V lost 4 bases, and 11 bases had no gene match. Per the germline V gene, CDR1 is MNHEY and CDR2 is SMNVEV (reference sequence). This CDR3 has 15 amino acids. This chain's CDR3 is CASSSLGGRAKEQYF. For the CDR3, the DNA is TGTGCCAGCAGTTCCCTGGGCGGGAGGGCCAAGGAGCAGTACTTC.

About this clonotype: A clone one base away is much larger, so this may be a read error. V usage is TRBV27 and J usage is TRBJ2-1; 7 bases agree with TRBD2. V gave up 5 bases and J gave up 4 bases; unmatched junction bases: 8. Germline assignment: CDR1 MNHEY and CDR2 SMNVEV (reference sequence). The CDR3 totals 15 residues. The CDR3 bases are TGTGCCAGCAGTCCTATGGGGGGGGTTTACAATGAGCAGTTCTTC. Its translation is CASSPMGGVYNEQFF.

In DNA form, the CDR3 reads TGCAGTGCTAGTAGGGGACTAGGGAGGAACAATGAGCAGTTCTTC. This sequence encodes CSASRGLGRNNEQFF. This chain links TRBV20-1 with TRBJ2-1; TRBD2 matches 8 bases. Germline V gives CDR1 DFQATT, CDR2 SNEGSKA (reference sequence). CDR3 length: 15 amino acids. J lost 5 bases, V lost 3 bases, and 9 bases had no gene match.

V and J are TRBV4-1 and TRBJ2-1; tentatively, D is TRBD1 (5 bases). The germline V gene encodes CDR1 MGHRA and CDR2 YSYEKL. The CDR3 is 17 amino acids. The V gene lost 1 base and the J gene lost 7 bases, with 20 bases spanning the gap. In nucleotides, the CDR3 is TGCGCCAGCAGCCAAGTGGGCGCAGGGTGGGGCAATAATGAGCAGTTCTTC. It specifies CASSQVGAGWGNNEQFF.

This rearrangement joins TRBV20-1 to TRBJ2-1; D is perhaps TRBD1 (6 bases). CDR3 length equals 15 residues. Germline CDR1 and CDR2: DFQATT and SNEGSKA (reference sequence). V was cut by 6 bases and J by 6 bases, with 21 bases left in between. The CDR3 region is CSARDGTRASNEQFF. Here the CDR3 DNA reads TGCAGTGCCAGGGATGGGACAAGAGCCTCCAATGAGCAGTTCTTC.

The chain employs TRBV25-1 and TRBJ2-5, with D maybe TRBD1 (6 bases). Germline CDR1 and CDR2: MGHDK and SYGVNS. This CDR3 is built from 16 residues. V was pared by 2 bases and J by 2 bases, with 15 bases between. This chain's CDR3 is CASSELTTGNQETQYF. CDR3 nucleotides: TGTGCCAGCAGTGAACTAACAACAGGGAATCAAGAGACCCAGTACTTC.

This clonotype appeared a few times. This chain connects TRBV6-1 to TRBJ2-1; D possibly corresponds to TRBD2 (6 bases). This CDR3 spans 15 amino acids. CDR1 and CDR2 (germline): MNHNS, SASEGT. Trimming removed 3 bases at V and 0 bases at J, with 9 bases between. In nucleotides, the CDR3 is TGTGCCAGCAGTGAGATGACTAGCTCCTACAATGAGCAGTTCTTC. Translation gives CASSEMTSSYNEQFF.

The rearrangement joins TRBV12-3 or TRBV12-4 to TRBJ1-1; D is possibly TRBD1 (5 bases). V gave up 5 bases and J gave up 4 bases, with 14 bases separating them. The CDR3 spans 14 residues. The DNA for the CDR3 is TGTGCCAGCAGTCCAATTGCGAGGGGCACTGAAGCTTTCTTT. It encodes CASSPIARGTEAFF.

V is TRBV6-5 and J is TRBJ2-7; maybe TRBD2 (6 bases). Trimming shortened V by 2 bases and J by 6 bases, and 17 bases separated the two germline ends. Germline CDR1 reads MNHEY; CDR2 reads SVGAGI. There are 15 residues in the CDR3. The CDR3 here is CASSYMAGWESEQYF. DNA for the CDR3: TGTGCCAGCAGTTACATGGCGGGGTGGGAATCCGAGCAGTACTTC.